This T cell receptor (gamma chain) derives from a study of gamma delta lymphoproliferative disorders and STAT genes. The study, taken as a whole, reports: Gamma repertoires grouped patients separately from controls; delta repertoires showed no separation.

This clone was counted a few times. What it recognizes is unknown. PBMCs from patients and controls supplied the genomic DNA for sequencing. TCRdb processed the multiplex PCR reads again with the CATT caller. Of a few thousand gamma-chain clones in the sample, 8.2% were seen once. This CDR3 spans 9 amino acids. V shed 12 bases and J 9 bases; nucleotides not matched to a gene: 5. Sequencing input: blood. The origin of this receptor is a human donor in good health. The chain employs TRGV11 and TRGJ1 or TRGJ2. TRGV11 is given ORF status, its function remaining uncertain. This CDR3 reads CACRLKKLF. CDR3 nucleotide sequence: TGTGCCTGCCGCCTTAAGAAACTCTTT.